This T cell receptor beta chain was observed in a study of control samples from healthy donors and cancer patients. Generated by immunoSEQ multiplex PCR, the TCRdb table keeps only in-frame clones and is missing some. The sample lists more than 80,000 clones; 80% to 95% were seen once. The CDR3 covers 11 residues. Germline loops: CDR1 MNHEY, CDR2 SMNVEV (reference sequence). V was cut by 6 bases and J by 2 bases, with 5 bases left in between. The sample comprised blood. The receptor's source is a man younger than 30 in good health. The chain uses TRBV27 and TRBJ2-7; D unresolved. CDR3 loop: CASRSAYEQYF. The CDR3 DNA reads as TGTGCCAGCAGATCTGCCTACGAGCAGTACTTC.